This T cell receptor beta chain is drawn from a study of cytotoxic CD8 clonotypes in ibrutinib-treated CLL. This clone was found a few times. The antigen remains unidentified. The study's findings and limits: Once treatment began, public clonotypes, which were uncommon, contracted or stayed stable.

Data came from immunoSEQ multiplex PCR; TCRdb stores just in-frame clones and leaves some out. The sample consists of 300,000 to 350,000 clones, 80% of them appearing once. V was clipped by 6 bases and J by 0 bases, with 8 bases between them. This CDR3 comprises 13 residues. Germline loops: CDR1 SNHLY, CDR2 FYNNEI. This sample comprised PBMCs, obtained before ibrutinib treatment. This TCR came from a human donor with chronic lymphocytic leukemia. The rearrangement uses TRBV2 and TRBJ1-1; D gene ambiguous. The CDR3 DNA sequence: TGTGCCAGCAGGAATCAGGTGAACACTGAAGCTTTCTTT. Its translation is CASRNQVNTEAFF.